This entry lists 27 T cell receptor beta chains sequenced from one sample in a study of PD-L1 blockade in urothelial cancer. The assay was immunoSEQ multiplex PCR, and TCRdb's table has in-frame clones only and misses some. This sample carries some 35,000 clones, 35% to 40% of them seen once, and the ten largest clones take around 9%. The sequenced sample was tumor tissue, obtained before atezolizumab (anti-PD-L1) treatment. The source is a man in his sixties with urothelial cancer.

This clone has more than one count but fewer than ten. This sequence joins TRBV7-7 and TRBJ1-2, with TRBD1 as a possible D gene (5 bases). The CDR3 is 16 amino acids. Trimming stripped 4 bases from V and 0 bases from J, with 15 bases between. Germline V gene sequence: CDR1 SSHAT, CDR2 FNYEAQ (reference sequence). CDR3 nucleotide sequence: TGTGCCAGCAGCTCGTCGCGGGGCCCTTCTAACTATGGCTACACCTTC. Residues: CASSSSRGPSNYGYTF.

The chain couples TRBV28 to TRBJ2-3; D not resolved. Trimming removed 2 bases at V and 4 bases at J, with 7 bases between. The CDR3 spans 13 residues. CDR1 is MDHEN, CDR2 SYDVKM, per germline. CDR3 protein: CASSLRVADTQYF. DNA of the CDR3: TGTGCCAGCAGTTTACGCGTCGCAGATACGCAGTATTTT. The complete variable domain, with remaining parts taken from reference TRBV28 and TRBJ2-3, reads DVKVTQSSRYLVKRTGEKVFLECVQDMDHENMFWYRQDPGLGLRLIYFSYDVKMKEKGDIPEGYSVSREKKERFSLILESASTNQTSMYLCASSLRVADTQYFGPGTRLTVL.

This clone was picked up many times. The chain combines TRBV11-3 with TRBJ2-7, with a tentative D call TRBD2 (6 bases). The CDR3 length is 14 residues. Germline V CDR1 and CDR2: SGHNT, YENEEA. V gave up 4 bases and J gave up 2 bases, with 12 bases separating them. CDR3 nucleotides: TGTGCCAGCAGCTATGAGGGAGGACCCTACGAGCAGTACTTC. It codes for CASSYEGGPYEQYF.

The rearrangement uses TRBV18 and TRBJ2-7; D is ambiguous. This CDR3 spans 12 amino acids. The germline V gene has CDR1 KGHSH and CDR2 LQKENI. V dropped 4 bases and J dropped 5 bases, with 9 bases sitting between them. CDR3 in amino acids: CASSRSRDEQYF. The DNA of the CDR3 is TGTGCCAGCTCACGATCCAGAGACGAGCAGTACTTC.

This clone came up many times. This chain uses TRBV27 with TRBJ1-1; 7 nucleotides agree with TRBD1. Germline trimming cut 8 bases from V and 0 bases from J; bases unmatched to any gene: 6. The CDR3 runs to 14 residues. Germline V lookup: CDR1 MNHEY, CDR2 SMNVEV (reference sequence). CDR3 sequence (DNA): TGTGCCAGCGCCCGGGACAGCATGAACACTGAAGCTTTCTTT. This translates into CASARDSMNTEAFF.

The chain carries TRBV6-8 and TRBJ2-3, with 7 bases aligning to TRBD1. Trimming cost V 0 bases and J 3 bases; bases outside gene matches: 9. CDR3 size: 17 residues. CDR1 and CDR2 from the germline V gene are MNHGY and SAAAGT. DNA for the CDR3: TGTGCCAGCAGTTACTCGTACCGACAGGGATTTACAGATACGCAGTATTTT. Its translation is CASSYSYRQGFTDTQYF.

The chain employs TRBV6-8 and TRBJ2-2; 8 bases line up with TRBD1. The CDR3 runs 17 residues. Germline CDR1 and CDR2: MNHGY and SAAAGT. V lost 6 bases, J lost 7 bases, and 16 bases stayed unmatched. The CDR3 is CASSQPSRGTGLGELFF. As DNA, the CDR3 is TGTGCCAGCAGCCAGCCCTCCCGCGGGACAGGACTCGGGGAGCTGTTTTTT.

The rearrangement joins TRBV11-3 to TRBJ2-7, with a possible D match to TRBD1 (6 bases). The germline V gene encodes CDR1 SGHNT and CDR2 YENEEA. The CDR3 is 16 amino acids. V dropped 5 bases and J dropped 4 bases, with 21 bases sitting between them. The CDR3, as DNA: TGTGCCAGCAGCCAAGTTAGGGCACAGGGTATTTACGAGCAGTACTTC. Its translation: CASSQVRAQGIYEQYF.

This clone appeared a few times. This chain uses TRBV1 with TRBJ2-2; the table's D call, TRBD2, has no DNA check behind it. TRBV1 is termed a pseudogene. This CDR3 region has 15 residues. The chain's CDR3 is CTSSQEHGGSGELFF. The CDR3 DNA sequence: TGCACCAGCAGCCAAGAGCACGGAGGGTCCGGGGAGCTGTTTTTT.

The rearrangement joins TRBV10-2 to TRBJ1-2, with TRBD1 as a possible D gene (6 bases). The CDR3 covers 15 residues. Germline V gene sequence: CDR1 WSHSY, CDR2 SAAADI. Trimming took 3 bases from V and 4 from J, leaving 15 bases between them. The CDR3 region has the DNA TGCGCCAGCAGTGAAGCCTCGGGGGCCGGCTATGGCTACACCTTC. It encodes CASSEASGAGYGYTF.

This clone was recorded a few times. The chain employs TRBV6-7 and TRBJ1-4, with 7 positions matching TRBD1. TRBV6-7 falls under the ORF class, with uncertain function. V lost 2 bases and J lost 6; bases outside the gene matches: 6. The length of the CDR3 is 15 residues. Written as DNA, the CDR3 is TGTGCCAGCAGTTACACGGGACAGATTTATGAAAAACTGTTTTTT. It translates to CASSYTGQIYEKLFF.

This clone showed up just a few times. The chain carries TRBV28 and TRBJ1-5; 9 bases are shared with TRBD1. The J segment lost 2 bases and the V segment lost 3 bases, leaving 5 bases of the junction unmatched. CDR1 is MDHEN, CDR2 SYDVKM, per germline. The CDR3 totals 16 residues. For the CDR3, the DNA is TGTGCCAGCAGTTTTAGGGACAGGGCGGGCAATCAGCCCCAGCATTTT. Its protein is CASSFRDRAGNQPQHF.

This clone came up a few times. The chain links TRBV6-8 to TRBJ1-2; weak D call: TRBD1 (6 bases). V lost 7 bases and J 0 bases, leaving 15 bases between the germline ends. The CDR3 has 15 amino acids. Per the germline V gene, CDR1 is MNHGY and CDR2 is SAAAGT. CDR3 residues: CASTTGSPSNYGYTF. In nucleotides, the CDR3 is TGTGCCAGCACCACAGGGTCACCTTCTAACTATGGCTACACCTTC.

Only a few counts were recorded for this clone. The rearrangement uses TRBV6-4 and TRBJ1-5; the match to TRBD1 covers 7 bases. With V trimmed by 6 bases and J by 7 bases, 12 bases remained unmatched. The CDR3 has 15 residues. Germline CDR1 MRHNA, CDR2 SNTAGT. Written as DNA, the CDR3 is TGTGCCAGCAGCTCCTGGACAGGCGTGTACCAGCCCCAGCATTTT. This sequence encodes CASSSWTGVYQPQHF.

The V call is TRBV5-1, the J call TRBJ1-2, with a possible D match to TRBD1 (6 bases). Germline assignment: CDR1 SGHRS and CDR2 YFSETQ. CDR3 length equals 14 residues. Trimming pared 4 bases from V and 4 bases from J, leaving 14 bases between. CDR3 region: CASSAGTTLYGYTF. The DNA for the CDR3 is TGCGCCAGCAGCGCTGGGACAACCCTCTATGGCTACACCTTC.

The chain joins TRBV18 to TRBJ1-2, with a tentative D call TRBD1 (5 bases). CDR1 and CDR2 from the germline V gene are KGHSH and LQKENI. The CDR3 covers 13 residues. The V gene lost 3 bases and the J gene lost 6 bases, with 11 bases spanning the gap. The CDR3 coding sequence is TGTGCCAGCTCACCCGGTGTAGGGGATGGCTACACCTTC. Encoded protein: CASSPGVGDGYTF. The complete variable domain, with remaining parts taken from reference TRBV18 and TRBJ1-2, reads NAGVMQNPRHLVRRRGQEARLRCSPMKGHSHVYWYRQLPEEGLKFMVYLQKENIIDESGMPKERFSAEFPKEGPSILRIQQVVRGDSAAYFCASSPGVGDGYTFGSGTRLTVV.

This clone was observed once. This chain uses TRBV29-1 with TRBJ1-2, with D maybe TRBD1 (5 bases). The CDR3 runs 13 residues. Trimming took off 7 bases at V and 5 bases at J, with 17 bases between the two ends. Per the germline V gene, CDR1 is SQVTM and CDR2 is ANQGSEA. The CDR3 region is CSALPLGDYGYTF. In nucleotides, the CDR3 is TGCAGCGCTCTCCCATTGGGGGATTATGGCTACACCTTC.

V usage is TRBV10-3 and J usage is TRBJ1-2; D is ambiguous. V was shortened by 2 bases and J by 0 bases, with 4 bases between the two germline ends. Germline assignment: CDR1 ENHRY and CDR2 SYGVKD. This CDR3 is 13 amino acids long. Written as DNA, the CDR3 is TGTGCCATCAGTGAGGGCACTAACTATGGCTACACCTTC. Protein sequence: CAISEGTNYGYTF.

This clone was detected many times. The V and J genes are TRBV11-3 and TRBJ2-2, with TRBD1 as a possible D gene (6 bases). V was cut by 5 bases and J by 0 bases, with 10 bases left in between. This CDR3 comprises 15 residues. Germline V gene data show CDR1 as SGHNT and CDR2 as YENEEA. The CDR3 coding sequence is TGTGCCAGCAGCGCACAGGGTTCGAACACCGGGGAGCTGTTTTTT. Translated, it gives CASSAQGSNTGELFF.

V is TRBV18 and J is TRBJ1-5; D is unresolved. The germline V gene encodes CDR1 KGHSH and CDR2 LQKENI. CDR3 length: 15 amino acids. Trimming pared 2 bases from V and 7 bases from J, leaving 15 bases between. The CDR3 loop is CASSPEDGQVQPQHF. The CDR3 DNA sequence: TGTGCCAGCTCACCAGAGGACGGGCAGGTACAGCCCCAGCATTTT.

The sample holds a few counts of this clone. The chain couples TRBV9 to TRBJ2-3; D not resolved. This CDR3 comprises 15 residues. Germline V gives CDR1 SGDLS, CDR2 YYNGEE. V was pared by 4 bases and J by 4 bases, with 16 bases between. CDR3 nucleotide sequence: TGTGCCAGCAGCCTGGAGCTATCCCACGCAGATACGCAGTATTTT. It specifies CASSLELSHADTQYF.

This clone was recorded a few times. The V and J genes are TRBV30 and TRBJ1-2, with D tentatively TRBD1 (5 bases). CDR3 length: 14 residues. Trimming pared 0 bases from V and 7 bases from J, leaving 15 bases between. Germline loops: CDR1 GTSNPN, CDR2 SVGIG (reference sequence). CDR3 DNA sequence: TGTGCCTGGAGTGTACGCAGGGCCCTTTCTGGCTACACCTTC. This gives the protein CAWSVRRALSGYTF. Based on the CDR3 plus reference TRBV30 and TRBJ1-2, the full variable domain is SQTIHQWPATLVQPVGSPLSLECTVEGTSNPNLYWYRQAAGRGLQLLFYSVGIGQISSEVPQNLSASRPQDRQFILSSKKLLLSDSGFYLCAWSVRRALSGYTFGSGTRLTVV.

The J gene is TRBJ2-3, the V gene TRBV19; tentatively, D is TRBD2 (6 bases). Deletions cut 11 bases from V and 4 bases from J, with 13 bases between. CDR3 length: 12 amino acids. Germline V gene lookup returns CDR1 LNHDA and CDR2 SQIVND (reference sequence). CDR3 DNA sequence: TGTGCCTCCGCAGGCGGGGCAGATACGCAGTATTTT. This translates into CASAGGADTQYF.

The CDR3 DNA is TGTGCCAGCATACTGGCACAGGCCAGCGAGCAGTACTTC. It codes for CASILAQASEQYF. The chain recombines TRBV2 with TRBJ2-7; possible D gene TRBD1, 5 bases. The length of the CDR3 is 13 residues. Germline CDR1 SNHLY, CDR2 FYNNEI. V lost 7 bases and J 6 bases, leaving 16 bases between the germline ends.

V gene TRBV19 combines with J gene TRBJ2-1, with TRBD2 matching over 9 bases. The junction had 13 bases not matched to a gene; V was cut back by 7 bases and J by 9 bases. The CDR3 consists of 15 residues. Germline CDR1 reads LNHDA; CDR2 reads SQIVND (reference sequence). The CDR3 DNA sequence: TGTGCCAGTAATTCCCGGCGGGAGGGCCAGATTGAGCAGTTCTTC. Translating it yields CASNSRREGQIEQFF.

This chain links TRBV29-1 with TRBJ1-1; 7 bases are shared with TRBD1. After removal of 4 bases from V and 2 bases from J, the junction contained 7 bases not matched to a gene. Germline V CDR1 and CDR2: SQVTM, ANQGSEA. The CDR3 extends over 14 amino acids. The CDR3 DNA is TGCAGCGTTGGTGGAGGAGGGGGCAACACTGAAGCTTTCTTT. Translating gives CSVGGGGGNTEAFF. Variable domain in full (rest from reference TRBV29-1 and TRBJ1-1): SAVISQKPSRDICQRGTSLTIQCQVDSQVTMMFWYRQQPGQSLTLIATANQGSEATYESGFVIDKFPISRPNLTFSTLTVSNMSPEDSSIYLCSVGGGGGNTEAFFGQGTRLTVV.

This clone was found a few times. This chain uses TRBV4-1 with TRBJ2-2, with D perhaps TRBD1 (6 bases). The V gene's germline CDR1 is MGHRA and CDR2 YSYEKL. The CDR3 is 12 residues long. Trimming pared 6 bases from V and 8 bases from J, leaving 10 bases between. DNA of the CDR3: TGCGCCAGCAGTCAAAGGGGGGGGGAGCTGTTTTTT. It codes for CASSQRGGELFF.